This T cell receptor (beta chain) originates from a study of CD8+ T cells in alopecia areata (dated by TCRdb to the late 2010s). About the full investigation: Treated patients were enrolled in an open-label pilot trial of oral tofacitinib at 5 to 10 mg twice daily for moderate-to-severe alopecia areata. Clonality in the scalp was compared among normal scalp (n=4), patchy alopecia areata scalp (n=8), and alopecia totalis/universalis scalp (n=8). Scalp tissue and sorted CD4+ and CD8+ peripheral blood T cells from patchy and totalis/universalis alopecia areata patients and from healthy controls were covered by human TCRbeta sequencing. In treated patients, disease severity was measured using the SALT score, which gives the percentage of scalp surface area affected. Tofacitinib was given for 6 to 18 months, followed by 6 months of follow-up off drug to assess delayed response and recurrence. High-throughput TCRbeta sequencing was used to examine T cell clonal expansion in alopecia areata in both the C3H/HeJ mouse model and human patients. TCRbeta CDR3 regions were amplified by immunoSEQ multiplex PCR with 35 Vbeta forward and 13 Jbeta reverse primers. Tofacitinib-treated patients had biopsies at baseline and at 4 and 24 weeks of treatment, with a later scalp biopsy in several patients. RNA was obtained with the PAXgene miRNA kit for fixed scalp, the miRNeasy kit for PBMCs, and the RNeasy kit for mouse skin.

Unmatched junction bases come to 8, with V trimmed by 7 bases and J by 7 bases. Including cysteine and phenylalanine, the CDR3 has 15 amino acids. Only CDR3 DNA remains: 45 bases, in frame from the first base. Sequences SQVTM (CDR1) and ANQGSEA (CDR2) are obtained from the germline V gene. The library was obtained by the immunoSEQ multiplex PCR assay. RNA was extracted from all samples and reverse transcribed into cDNA, which served as template for TCR sequencing. SuperScript III was used for first-strand cDNA synthesis, primed with a 2:1 mix of oligo-dT and random hexamers. Amplification bias was assessed with a synthetic immune receptor repertoire, and residual bias was removed computationally. As for the authors' bioinformatics: Raw reads were preprocessed for error removal, and CDR3 was defined according to IMGT conventions as running from the conserved cysteine to phenylalanine. Clonality was computed by normalizing Shannon entropy by log2 of the number of productive unique TCRs and subtracting the result from 1. Whether scalp clones were CD4 or CD8 was inferred by matching scalp TCRbeta sequences against CD4 and CD8 repertoires sorted from blood. In its TCRdb copy, this immuneACCESS table keeps in-frame sequences only and misses some clones. Where compared with another copy, unresolved V genes explain less than half of these, and the others have no known cause. That table is the source of V, J and clone size, and D and trimming were worked out from the DNA. The sample table lists fewer than 250,000 clones, more than 30% of them with a count of one. The biggest ten clones account for around 0.48% of the sample.

The treatment or condition tag for this specimen amounts to: oral pan-JAK inhibitor, 5-10 mg twice daily. Lesional scalp punch biopsies and peripheral blood were collected from alopecia areata patients. After PBMCs were isolated by density centrifugation and stained for CD3, CD4 and CD8, a FACSAria was used to sort CD4+ and CD8+ T cells. This clone was counted only a few times. Which antigen it targets is not known. It has no much larger one-base neighbor in the sample; base qualities were not kept. General study outcomes and caveats: During tofacitinib treatment, many expanded lesional clones stuck around in both scalp and blood, and this persistence may partly explain why relapse happens after treatment is stopped. Unlike mouse skin, where gammadelta T cells dominate, normal human skin contains resident alphabeta T cells that get sequenced too, which complicates analysis of the scalp TCR repertoire. Tofacitinib significantly lowered scalp clonality and the number of expanded CD8+ clones among the top 100 scalp clones. Compared with normal scalp, lesional scalp, particularly in alopecia totalis/universalis, had higher clonality and more expanded CD8+ clones, which suggests antigenic drive. Compared with mice, TCR sequences shared between patients were less clear, possibly partly because of HLA diversity across the patient population. Because the treated cohort was small and had just a single nonresponder, larger studies are needed to establish links between baseline CD8+ expansion and response.

The specimen comprised CD4+ T cells sorted from blood, sampled between weeks 30 and 35, from a patient treated with tofacitinib. In this chain, TRBV29-1 is recombined with TRBJ2-2, and 14 bases in between align with TRBD2. The clonotype originates from a human donor with alopecia areata. The CDR3 sequence is CSGRGTSGGGGELFF. In nucleotide form, the sequence is TGCAGCGGCCGGGGGACTAGCGGGGGCGGCGGGGAGCTGTTTTTT.